This T cell receptor (beta chain) was retrieved from a study of blood T cell repertoires in COVID-19. In the study overall: Acute and convalescent COVID-19 samples came from the United States, Italy and Spain. Nucleic acid was either cDNA or gDNA, and it came from T cells, B-cell-depleted T cells, or PBMCs.

Per the authors' pipeline: Reference gene primer amplification gave nucleated cell count estimates. Assay: immunoSEQ multiplex PCR; the TCRdb copy retains only in-frame clones and omits some. D and trimming were read from the DNA, whereas the V and J calls and clone size are those reported in that table. The profile shows 60,000 to 65,000 clones, about 78% of them singletons. Germline V gene sequence: CDR1 MNHEY, CDR2 SMNVEV (reference sequence). V dropped 0 bases and J dropped 9; count of bases not matched to a gene: 8. The CDR3 has 17 amino acids. V is TRBV27 and J is TRBJ2-1; TRBD2 matches at 13 bases. The material sequenced was peripheral blood. This TCR derives from a woman older than 75 with acute or convalescent COVID-19. The DNA of the CDR3 is TGTGCCAGCAGTTTATCCCTGACTAGCGGGGGGTTCAGTGAGCAGTTCTTC. This encodes CASSLSLTSGGFSEQFF.